Each of the 5 T cell receptor beta chains below was sequenced from the same sample in a study of PD-L1 blockade in urothelial cancer. Time point here: peripheral blood 6 weeks after treatment start. Data came from immunoSEQ multiplex PCR; TCRdb stores just in-frame clones and leaves some out. The profile covers 15,000 to 20,000 clones, with over 75% appearing a single time and less than 2% taken by the ten largest. Sequencing was performed on PBMCs, taken around atezolizumab (anti-PD-L1) treatment. All receptors come from a man aged 50 to 60 with urothelial cancer.

This clone was recorded only once. The chain couples TRBV5-1 to TRBJ2-5; D gene uncertain. The CDR3 contains 14 residues. V was trimmed by 3 bases and J by 2 bases, leaving 11 bases between them. Germline V gene lookup returns CDR1 SGHRS and CDR2 YFSETQ. CDR3 amino acids: CASSSGGIQETQYF. CDR3 coding DNA: TGCGCCAGCAGCTCTGGTGGCATACAAGAGACCCAGTACTTC.

The CDR3 reads CASSVAALNYGNTIYF. The CDR3 DNA reads as TGTGCCAGCAGCGTAGCTGCCCTCAACTATGGAAACACCATATATTTT. The chain carries TRBV9 and TRBJ1-3; D uncertain. The V gene's germline CDR1 is SGDLS and CDR2 YYNGEE. Trimming took 0 bases from V and 3 from J, leaving 13 bases between them. CDR3 size: 16 residues.

The chain carries TRBV29-1 and TRBJ2-7, with D uncertain. The CDR3 loop spans 13 amino acids. V was shortened by 7 bases and J by 0 bases, with 13 bases between the two germline ends. Germline CDR1 is SQVTM and CDR2 is ANQGSEA. CDR3 nucleotides: TGCAGCGCCCTTGGGCAGAGCTCCTACGAGCAGTACTTC. Residues: CSALGQSSYEQYF.

The gene calls are TRBV14 and TRBJ2-7; 11 bases align to TRBD1. The germline gives CDR1 SGHDN, CDR2 FVKESK. V was pared by 6 bases and J by 7 bases, with 8 bases of the junction left unmatched. The length of the CDR3 is 14 residues. CDR3 DNA sequence: TGTGCCAGCAGAAGGACAGGGGGCAGAGGGGAGCAGTACTTC. Protein sequence: CASRRTGGRGEQYF.

This clone was seen only once. The CDR3 DNA is TGTGCCAGTAGTACTGGGTTCCTAGCGCGGAGCTCTGGGGCCAACGTCCTGACTTTC. As protein: CASSTGFLARSSGANVLTF. The genes are TRBV19 and TRBJ2-6; weak D call: TRBD2 (6 bases). Germline CDR1 LNHDA, CDR2 SQIVND (reference sequence). Trimming removed 4 bases at V and 0 bases at J, with 19 bases between. The CDR3 contains 19 residues.